Below are 7 T cell receptor beta chains sequenced from a single sample in a study of somatic mutations in cytotoxic T cells in rheumatoid arthritis. TCRdb's table, derived via immunoSEQ multiplex PCR, lists solely in-frame clones and lacks some. The sample has 35,000 to 45,000 clones, under 85% seen once. Sequences were obtained from CD8+ T cells sorted from blood. The receptors come from a middle-aged man in good health.

V and J are TRBV11-2 and TRBJ2-7, with 11 nucleotides matching TRBD2. This CDR3 spans 17 amino acids. After removal of 0 bases from V and 3 bases from J, the junction contained 7 bases not matched to a gene. The germline CDR1 and CDR2 sequences are SGHAT and FQNNGV. For the CDR3, the DNA is TGTGCCAGCAGCTTAGAGTCGAGGACTAGCGGGTTCTACGAGCAGTACTTC. It yields the protein CASSLESRTSGFYEQYF.

The chain recombines TRBV28 with TRBJ2-2; the match to TRBD2 covers 12 bases. Per germline, CDR1 MDHEN and CDR2 SYDVKM. CDR3 size: 16 residues. J lost 4 bases, V lost 2 bases, and 2 bases had no gene match. The CDR3 spells CASSLLAGGATGELFF. CDR3 DNA sequence: TGTGCCAGCAGTTTACTAGCGGGAGGGGCCACCGGGGAGCTGTTTTTT.

The chain uses TRBV20-1 and TRBJ2-1; D gene unclear. This CDR3 has 11 residues. Trimming took off 0 bases at V and 5 bases at J, with 2 bases between the two ends. Germline V lookup: CDR1 DFQATT, CDR2 SNEGSKA (reference sequence). In DNA, the CDR3 is TGCAGTGCTAGAGAGCACAATGAGCAGTTCTTC. This translates into CSAREHNEQFF.

This rearrangement joins TRBV27 to TRBJ2-1; no clear D. The CDR3 sequence is 11 residues long. The V end was cut by 5 bases, the J end by 7 bases, with 6 bases between. CDR1 is MNHEY and CDR2 is SMNVEV in the germline V gene (reference sequence). DNA for the CDR3: TGTGCCAGCAGTCTCTATAATGAGCAGTTCTTC. The encoded protein is CASSLYNEQFF.

CDR3: CASSLGPIAGVRTDTQYF. CDR3 coding DNA: TGTGCCAGCAGCTTAGGGCCGATAGCGGGAGTAAGGACAGATACGCAGTATTTT. The chain joins TRBV7-8 to TRBJ2-3; the match to TRBD2 covers 9 bases. Trimming cost V 1 base and J 3 bases; bases outside gene matches: 11. Per germline, CDR1 SGHVS and CDR2 FQNEAQ. The CDR3 loop spans 18 amino acids.

The rearrangement joins TRBV27 to TRBJ2-3; possible D gene TRBD2, 5 bases. The ends were cut back, 6 bases at V and 1 base at J, with 14 bases in the middle. CDR3 size: 15 residues. Germline assignment: CDR1 MNHEY and CDR2 SMNVEV (reference sequence). Written as DNA, the CDR3 is TGTGCCAGCAGAGAACCGGGATGGGGCACAGATACGCAGTATTTT. Its translation is CASREPGWGTDTQYF.

The CDR3 region is CASSGGLAGVGELFF. The CDR3 DNA follows: TGTGCCAGCAGTGGGGGACTAGCGGGTGTCGGGGAGCTGTTTTTT. The chain has TRBV6-5 and TRBJ2-2; 12 nucleotides align to TRBD2. Germline V gives CDR1 MNHEY, CDR2 SVGAGI. V was clipped by 5 bases and J by 7 bases; unmatched bases: 5. CDR3 length: 15 amino acids.